A selection of T cell receptor beta chains follows, all from one sample in a study of CD8 T cells in ankylosing spondylitis. TCRdb re-derived calls from the 5' RACE reads in MiXCR, one entry per CDR3 protein. The data contain approximately 500,000 distinct CDR3 sequences, more than 9.5% of them seen just once; the ten biggest clones take up 6.8%. Sample: blood, either unsorted or a sorted T cell fraction (not recorded which). Receptor source: a male donor with ankylosing spondylitis. CDR3s include the opening cysteine and the closing phenylalanine or tryptophan. Fields, in order: V gene, D gene, clone size, J gene, CDR3 protein, CDR3 DNA. D genes are given only for firm matches. Clone size is shown for a subset of rows, as once, few, many or a class of expanded clone.

v_call: TRBV5-1
d_call: TRBD2
clone_size: few
j_call: TRBJ2-7
cdr3_aa: CASSLGLAGVEEQYF
cdr3_nt: TGCGCCAGCAGCTTGGGACTAGCGGGAGTAGAAGAGCAGTACTTC

v_call: TRBV25-1
d_call: TRBD1
clone_size: few
j_call: TRBJ2-6
cdr3_aa: CASREDRATGANVLTF
cdr3_nt: TGTGCCAGCAGGGAGGACAGGGCGACTGGGGCCAACGTCCTGACTTTC

v_call: TRBV11-3
d_call: .
clone_size: .
j_call: TRBJ2-2
cdr3_aa: CASSLGHGELFF
cdr3_nt: TGTGCCAGCAGCCTAGGGCACGGGGAGCTGTTTTTT

v_call: TRBV20-1
d_call: .
clone_size: .
j_call: TRBJ2-5
cdr3_aa: CSAKGSPGETQYF
cdr3_nt: TGCAGTGCTAAAGGTTCCCCGGGGGAGACCCAGTACTTC

v_call: TRBV4-1
d_call: TRBD1
clone_size: few
j_call: TRBJ1-3
cdr3_aa: CASSQEGTGSGNTIYF
cdr3_nt: TGCGCCAGCAGCCAAGAAGGGACAGGCTCTGGAAACACCATATATTTT

v_call: TRBV29-1
d_call: TRBD1
clone_size: many
j_call: TRBJ1-4
cdr3_aa: CSVGQGREKLFF
cdr3_nt: TGCAGCGTAGGACAGGGAAGGGAAAAACTGTTTTTT

v_call: TRBV7-9
d_call: .
clone_size: .
j_call: TRBJ2-2
cdr3_aa: CASSFGEPNTGELFF
cdr3_nt: TGTGCCAGCAGCTTTGGGGAACCTAACACCGGGGAGCTGTTTTTT

v_call: TRBV11-3
d_call: .
clone_size: many
j_call: TRBJ2-1
cdr3_aa: CASSLVAGSNEQFF
cdr3_nt: TGTGCCAGCAGCTTAGTCGCAGGGAGCAATGAGCAGTTCTTC

v_call: TRBV19
d_call: .
clone_size: .
j_call: TRBJ1-2
cdr3_aa: CASSMTLSPGVYGYTF
cdr3_nt: TGTGCCAGTAGTATGACCCTTTCACCGGGGGTCTATGGCTACACCTTC

v_call: TRBV10-2
d_call: .
clone_size: .
j_call: TRBJ2-3
cdr3_aa: CASSDWGRGTDTQYF
cdr3_nt: TGCGCCAGCAGTGATTGGGGTCGGGGCACAGATACGCAGTATTTT

v_call: TRBV14
d_call: .
clone_size: .
j_call: TRBJ2-1
cdr3_aa: CASSHSRSWNEQFF
cdr3_nt: TGTGCCAGCAGCCACTCCCGGTCATGGAATGAGCAGTTCTTC

v_call: TRBV16
d_call: .
clone_size: .
j_call: TRBJ2-2
cdr3_aa: CASRRLSGGTGELFF
cdr3_nt: TGTGCCAGCAGACGACTAAGCGGTGGCACCGGGGAGCTGTTTTTT

v_call: TRBV7-2
d_call: .
clone_size: few
j_call: TRBJ1-4
cdr3_aa: CASSQRGAHEKLFF
cdr3_nt: TGTGCCAGCAGCCAACGGGGGGCCCATGAAAAACTGTTTTTT

v_call: TRBV7-2
d_call: .
clone_size: few
j_call: TRBJ2-4
cdr3_aa: CASSPQIGSVSKNIQYF
cdr3_nt: TGTGCCAGCAGCCCCCAAATAGGCTCAGTAAGCAAAAACATTCAGTACTTC

v_call: TRBV20-1
d_call: TRBD1
clone_size: many
j_call: TRBJ1-1
cdr3_aa: CSAPIQGTEAFF
cdr3_nt: TGCAGTGCTCCAATACAGGGGACTGAAGCTTTCTTT

v_call: TRBV2
d_call: .
clone_size: .
j_call: TRBJ1-2
cdr3_aa: CASSDTGYGYTF
cdr3_nt: TGTGCCAGCAGTGACACAGGCTATGGCTACACCTTC

v_call: TRBV25-1
d_call: TRBD2
clone_size: .
j_call: TRBJ2-1
cdr3_aa: CASRRENVDEQFF
cdr3_nt: TGTGCCAGCAGGCGGGAGAATGTCGATGAGCAGTTCTTC

v_call: TRBV10-3
d_call: TRBD1
clone_size: .
j_call: TRBJ2-2
cdr3_aa: CAISDITGATNTGELFF
cdr3_nt: TGTGCCATCAGTGATATCACAGGGGCCACTAACACCGGGGAGCTGTTTTTT

v_call: TRBV11-2
d_call: TRBD1
clone_size: .
j_call: TRBJ2-5
cdr3_aa: CASSRRDREDWETQYF
cdr3_nt: TGTGCCAGCAGTCGCCGGGACAGGGAGGATTGGGAGACCCAGTACTTC

v_call: TRBV19
d_call: .
clone_size: .
j_call: TRBJ1-2
cdr3_aa: CASSTGDHNYGYTF
cdr3_nt: TGTGCCAGTTCGACGGGGGACCATAACTATGGCTACACCTTC

v_call: TRBV5-1
d_call: .
clone_size: .
j_call: TRBJ1-1
cdr3_aa: CASSETADTEAFF
cdr3_nt: TGCGCCAGCAGCGAGACAGCTGACACTGAAGCTTTCTTT

v_call: TRBV5-1
d_call: TRBD2
clone_size: many
j_call: TRBJ2-5
cdr3_aa: CASSNGTSGAETQYF
cdr3_nt: TGCGCCAGCAGCAATGGGACTAGCGGTGCGGAGACCCAGTACTTC

v_call: TRBV7-9
d_call: .
clone_size: many
j_call: TRBJ2-1
cdr3_aa: CASSSQGGNEQFF
cdr3_nt: TGTGCCAGCAGCTCACAGGGTGGGAATGAGCAGTTCTTC

v_call: TRBV11-3
d_call: .
clone_size: .
j_call: TRBJ2-1
cdr3_aa: CASRSDLSNEQFF
cdr3_nt: TGTGCCAGCAGATCGGACCTGTCTAATGAGCAGTTCTTC